Reported below is one T cell receptor beta chain. Its antigen remains unknown. Making the TCR beta cDNA relied on 5'RACE template switching with UMIs. TCRdb derives one entry per CDR3 protein from the 5' RACE reads, leaving out DNA. The sample has about half a million distinct CDR3 sequences. This sample was included in a study of T cells expressing NK-cell markers. Study-level background: Sorted CD3+CD56+NKG2C+, CD3+CD56+NKG2C- and CD3+CD56-NKG2C+ T cells supplied TCR beta repertoires. Among eight sequenced donors, seven carried HCMV seropositivity while one was seronegative. General study findings and limits: Top CD8+ clonotypes included the dominant CD3+CD56+NKG2C+ clonotypes in six donors.

CDR1 SGHRS and CDR2 YFSETQ come from the germline V gene. The length of the CDR3 is 16 residues. The source of this sequence is a woman aged 50 to 60 in good health. The J gene is TRBJ2-7, the V gene TRBV5-1; as DNA is missing, the TRBD2 call by TCRdb cannot be tested. The sequencing sample was made of blood T cells: a sorted CD56 or NKG2C T cell subset, CD4+ or CD8+ T cells, or bulk PBMC T cells (not recorded which). CDR3 sequence: CASSLGLAGASYEQYF.